The 22 T cell receptor beta chains below all came from one sample that was sequenced in a study of breast tumors, draining lymph nodes, adjacent tissues. Breast cancer patients provided tissue from their axillary draining lymph nodes. MiXCR, applied by TCRdb to the multiplex PCR reads, yields one record per CDR3 protein. Of 200,000 to 300,000 distinct CDR3 sequences in the sample, roughly 31% were seen once. The source material was axillary lymph node tissue. Every receptor here comes from a female donor with breast cancer. Some clones in this sample may be carry-over from other donors' samples.

V gene TRBV6-1 combines with J gene TRBJ2-1; TRBD2 matches at 12 bases. V lost 6 bases to trimming and J lost 10 bases; unmatched junction nucleotides: 7. The length of the CDR3 is 14 residues. Germline CDR1 MNHNS, CDR2 SASEGT. As DNA, the CDR3 is TGTGCCAGCAGCTCTAGCGGGAGGGCCGGAGAGCAGTTCTTC. Encoded protein: CASSSSGRAGEQFF.

In this sample, this clonotype turned up once. A much more abundant neighbour one base away suggests this may be a read error. The chain is built from TRBV3-1 and TRBJ2-2, with TRBD1 matching over 7 bases. Germline CDR1 is LGHDT and CDR2 is YNNKEL (reference sequence). J lost 5 bases, V lost 7 bases, and 7 bases had no gene match. CDR3 length: 14 residues. Here the CDR3 DNA reads TGTGCCAGCAACAACAGGGGTGGAACCGGGGAGCTGTTTTTT. Translation gives CASNNRGGTGELFF.

This clonotype was found a few times. A much larger clone differs from this one at a single base, so this may be a read error. This chain links TRBV12-3 or TRBV12-4 with TRBJ2-3; TRBD2 aligns across 7 bases. V lost 3 bases, J lost 3 bases, and 3 bases stayed unmatched. The CDR3 runs to 14 residues. CDR3 nucleotide sequence: TGTGCCAGCAGTTTCGCGGGAGTGACAGATACGCAGTATTTT. Translated: CASSFAGVTDTQYF.

Notes on this clonotype: It may be a read error: a sequence one base away is much more abundant. The genes are TRBV6-1 and TRBJ1-2; maybe TRBD1 (5 bases). The germline CDR1 and CDR2 sequences are MNHNS and SASEGT. The CDR3 is made up of 15 amino acids. Trimming took 3 bases from V and 10 from J, leaving 21 bases between them. CDR3 amino acids: CASSDRRRGSGDYTF. The DNA for the CDR3 is TGTGCCAGCAGTGATCGCCGGAGGGGCTCGGGGGACTACACCTTC.

For this clonotype: This may be a read error, as it is one base from a much larger clone. V gene TRBV4-3 combines with J gene TRBJ2-1; no clear D. This CDR3 comprises 16 residues. Germline V gene data show CDR1 as LGHNA and CDR2 as YSLEER. In DNA, the CDR3 is TGCGCCAGCAGCCCCGGGCAGGCTACGTCCTACAATGGGCAGTTCTTC. It translates to CASSPGQATSYNGQFF.

The chain couples TRBV27 to TRBJ2-3; D might be TRBD2 (6 bases). Germline CDR1 MNHEY, CDR2 SMNVEV (reference sequence). The CDR3 covers 13 residues. Trimming removed 8 bases from V and 5 bases from J, with 14 bases in between. CDR3 amino acids: CASRPGVGDTQYF. CDR3 DNA: TGTGCCAGCCGACCGGGGGTGGGAGATACGCAGTATTTT.

J is TRBJ2-4 and V is TRBV7-9, with D perhaps TRBD2 (5 bases). V dropped 5 bases and J dropped 5 bases, with 10 bases sitting between them. This CDR3 region has 13 residues. CDR1 is SEHNR and CDR2 is FQNEAQ in the germline V gene (reference sequence). CDR3 sequence (DNA): TGTGCCAGCAGCCGAGCCGGGGAAAACATTCAGTACTTC. It codes for CASSRAGENIQYF.

A few counts support this clonotype. A much larger clone is a single base away; this may be a read error. This rearrangement joins TRBV14 to TRBJ2-7, with TRBD2 matching over 12 bases. This CDR3 is 14 amino acids long. CDR1 and CDR2 from the germline V gene are SGHDN and FVKESK. CDR3 loop: CASSPGLAGGEQSF. The DNA for the CDR3 is TGTGCCAGCAGCCCGGGACTAGCGGGCGGCGAGCAGTCCTTC.

Of note for this clonotype: This could be a read error, since a much larger clone is one nucleotide away. It is likely a read error, because the conserved phenylalanine at the end of the CDR3 is missing. The chain employs TRBV7-3 and TRBJ2-1, with 12 bases that match TRBD2. J lost 7 bases, V lost 5 bases, and 9 bases had no gene match. The CDR3 is 16 residues long. Germline V gives CDR1 SGHTA, CDR2 FQGTGA. In DNA, the CDR3 is TGTGCCAGCAGCACAGGGACTAGCGGGCTTCGGAATGAGCAGTTCTCC. Its protein product is CASSTGTSGLRNEQFS.

Ten or more counts support this clonotype. The chain links TRBV5-5 to TRBJ2-7; 8 nucleotides match TRBD1. The CDR3 sequence is 15 residues long. In germline, CDR1 is SGHKS, CDR2 YYEKEE (reference sequence). With V trimmed by 3 bases and J by 3 bases, 8 bases remained unmatched. CDR3 in amino acids: CASSSRQGFFYEQYF. CDR3 DNA: TGTGCCAGCAGCTCTAGACAGGGGTTTTTCTACGAGCAGTACTTC.

Worth noting for this clonotype: This clone may be a read error of a much larger clone one base away. The chain carries TRBV6-5 and TRBJ1-2; maybe TRBD1 (6 bases). The CDR3 is 14 residues long. CDR1 and CDR2 from the germline V gene are MNHEY and SVGAGI. CDR3 in amino acids: CASSYSDRSYSYTF. The CDR3 bases are TGTGCCAGCAGTTACTCCGACAGGAGCTATAGCTACACCTTC.

As to this clonotype: One base away lies a much larger clone, so this may be a sequencing read error. CDR3 in amino acids: CASSSQGGFLDEQLF. CDR3 nucleotide sequence: TGTGCCAGCAGCTCCCAGGGGGGCTTCTTAGATGAGCAGCTCTTC. V usage is TRBV7-2 and J usage is TRBJ2-1; TRBD1 might be the D (7 bases). CDR3 length: 15 amino acids. CDR1 and CDR2 from the germline V gene are SGHTA and FQGNSA.

As to this clonotype: This may arise from a read error, as a much more abundant clone is one base away. This chain joins TRBV7-2 and TRBJ1-2, with D hard to call. Germline assignment: CDR1 SGHTA and CDR2 FQGNSA. The V gene lost 2 bases and the J gene lost 0 bases, with 4 bases spanning the gap. The CDR3 covers 13 residues. The CDR3 loop is CASSLSANYGYTF. The CDR3 coding sequence is TGTGCCAGCAGCTTAAGTGCTAACTATGGCTACACCTTC.

V is TRBV28 and J is TRBJ1-5, with unresolved D. The CDR3 contains 12 residues. Per the germline V gene, CDR1 is MDHEN and CDR2 is SYDVKM. V was clipped by 7 bases and J by 0 bases, with 4 bases between them. Here the CDR3 reads CASTDSNQPQHF. DNA of the CDR3: TGTGCCAGCACCGATAGCAATCAGCCCCAGCATTTT.

There are many counts of this clonotype. The chain recombines TRBV27 with TRBJ1-6; D possibly corresponds to TRBD1 (6 bases). CDR1 and CDR2 from the germline V gene are MNHEY and SMNVEV (reference sequence). CDR3 size: 13 residues. With 7 bases removed from V and 4 bases from J, the gap between germline ends came to 8 bases. The CDR3 reads CASTGAYNSPLHF. CDR3 DNA: TGTGCCAGCACGGGGGCGTATAATTCACCCCTCCACTTT.

The chain combines TRBV3-1 with TRBJ2-3, with D possibly TRBD1 on 5 matching bases. The CDR3 totals 16 residues. Germline CDR1 and CDR2: LGHDT and YNNKEL (reference sequence). Trimming stripped 4 bases from V and 0 bases from J, with 14 bases between. Written as DNA, the CDR3 is TGTGCCAGCAGCCTGCGGACAATCTCTAGCACAGATACGCAGTATTTT. It encodes CASSLRTISSTDTQYF.

In this sample, this clonotype turned up many times. This chain links TRBV2 with TRBJ2-5; 9 nucleotides match TRBD1. The CDR3 totals 14 residues. V shed 4 bases and J 2 bases; nucleotides not matched to a gene: 2. Germline CDR1 SNHLY, CDR2 FYNNEI. As DNA, the CDR3 is TGTGCCAGCAGTGTGGACAGGGGACAAGAGACCCAGTACTTC. It is translated as CASSVDRGQETQYF.

This clonotype was seen many times. The chain employs TRBV7-9 and TRBJ1-3; 7 bases line up with TRBD1. Germline-derived CDR1 and CDR2 are SEHNR and FQNEAQ (reference sequence). CDR3 size: 16 residues. Trimming at V came to 6 bases and at J to 4 bases, leaving 12 bases not matched to a gene. CDR3 coding DNA: TGTGCCAGCAGAGACCGCGAACAGGGGATGGGAAACACCATATATTTT. As protein: CASRDREQGMGNTIYF.

This clonotype came up many times. The chain links TRBV10-2 to TRBJ2-7; D is possibly TRBD1 (6 bases). Germline V gives CDR1 WSHSY, CDR2 SAAADI. CDR3 length equals 13 residues. With 3 bases removed from V and 5 bases from J, the gap between germline ends came to 11 bases. The CDR3 nucleotides read TGCGCCAGCAGTGAACAGGGAAGCAACGAGCAGTACTTC. Its translation: CASSEQGSNEQYF.

A note on this clonotype: The junction and the germline gene differ at one end; a read error may be behind it. The V gene is TRBV12-3 or TRBV12-4, the J gene TRBJ1-1, with a tentative D call TRBD1 (6 bases). The CDR3 totals 14 residues. The CDR3 protein is CASTLMTGNTEAFF. The CDR3 DNA follows: TGTGCCAGCACTTTAATGACAGGGAACACTGAAGCTTTCTTT.

As regards this clonotype: It may be a read error: a sequence one base away is much more abundant. J is TRBJ2-7 and V is TRBV9; D ambiguous. Per germline, CDR1 SGDLS and CDR2 YYNGEE. The CDR3 loop spans 14 amino acids. CDR3 nucleotide sequence: TGTGCCAGCAGCGTAGATGGCAGCTCCTACGAGCAGTCCTTC. It codes for CASSVDGSSYEQSF.

This clonotype was seen repeatedly, ten times or more. The gene calls are TRBV20-1 and TRBJ2-3; D might be TRBD1 or TRBD2, each matching 5 bases. The CDR3 consists of 15 residues. Trimming took off 4 bases at V and 2 bases at J, with 16 bases between the two ends. Germline-derived CDR1 and CDR2 are DFQATT and SNEGSKA (reference sequence). CDR3 nucleotides: TGCAGTGCTACGACTTCAGGGAGCCACACAGATACGCAGTATTTT. Protein: CSATTSGSHTDTQYF.